The rows below give T cell receptor beta chains drawn from one sample of a study of cytomegalovirus exposure and HLA in healthy donors. The repertoire was sequenced with immunoSEQ multiplex PCR; TCRdb's copy has only in-frame clones and lacks some. The data contain about 75,000 clones, approximately 78% of them seen just once; the ten biggest clones take up 1.5% to 2%. Input material: PBMCs. These TCRs come from a young man in good health and CMV-seronegative. Each CDR3 is given with its conserved first and last residue. A D gene is named only where the DNA matches it firmly. Only part of the rows carry a size: once, few, many, or a class if the clone is expanded.

j_gene: TRBJ1-2
v_gene: TRBV6-4
d_gene: -
abundance: once
CDR3aa: CASYGQPYGYTF
CDR3nt: TGTGCCAGCTACGGACAGCCTTATGGCTACACCTTC

j_gene: TRBJ2-6
v_gene: TRBV27
d_gene: -
abundance: -
CDR3aa: CASSLSASGANVLTF
CDR3nt: TGTGCCAGCAGTTTAAGCGCTTCTGGGGCCAACGTCCTGACTTTC

j_gene: TRBJ2-1
v_gene: TRBV7-2
d_gene: -
abundance: -
CDR3aa: CASRGGDSYNEQFF
CDR3nt: TGTGCCAGCCGAGGCGGCGACTCCTACAATGAGCAGTTCTTC

j_gene: TRBJ2-2
v_gene: TRBV7-3
d_gene: TRBD2
abundance: few
CDR3aa: CASSLAGTSPGELFF
CDR3nt: TGTGCCAGCAGCTTAGCGGGGACTAGCCCCGGGGAGCTGTTTTTT

j_gene: TRBJ1-2
v_gene: TRBV28
d_gene: -
abundance: -
CDR3aa: CASSQHGMRAEGYTF
CDR3nt: TGTGCCAGCAGTCAACACGGAATGCGGGCGGAAGGCTACACCTTC

j_gene: TRBJ2-1
v_gene: TRBV4-2
d_gene: TRBD1
abundance: -
CDR3aa: CASSQGQGNEQFF
CDR3nt: TGTGCCAGCAGCCAAGGACAGGGCAATGAGCAGTTCTTC

j_gene: TRBJ1-1
v_gene: TRBV5-5
d_gene: -
abundance: few
CDR3aa: CASSPEGNTEAFF
CDR3nt: TGTGCCAGCAGCCCGGAGGGGAACACTGAAGCTTTCTTT

j_gene: TRBJ2-7
v_gene: TRBV7-9
d_gene: -
abundance: -
CDR3aa: CSSSLLQGEQYF
CDR3nt: TGTTCCAGCAGCCTTTTACAGGGCGAGCAGTACTTC

j_gene: TRBJ1-4
v_gene: TRBV19
d_gene: TRBD1
abundance: -
CDR3aa: CASSNLRTGQNQKLFF
CDR3nt: TGTGCCAGTAGTAACCTCAGGACAGGACAAAATCAAAAACTGTTTTTT

j_gene: TRBJ1-3
v_gene: TRBV28
d_gene: -
abundance: -
CDR3aa: CASSFGAVSSGNTIYF
CDR3nt: TGTGCCAGCAGTTTTGGGGCCGTGAGCTCTGGAAACACCATATATTTT

j_gene: TRBJ2-3
v_gene: TRBV7-2
d_gene: -
abundance: few
CDR3aa: CASSLRLDPDTQYF
CDR3nt: TGTGCCAGCAGCTTACGACTAGACCCAGATACGCAGTATTTT

j_gene: TRBJ1-2
v_gene: TRBV29-1
d_gene: -
abundance: few
CDR3aa: CSVVHILGVAGYTF
CDR3nt: TGCAGCGTTGTTCATATTCTGGGAGTAGCTGGCTACACCTTC

j_gene: TRBJ1-4
v_gene: TRBV30
d_gene: TRBD1
abundance: -
CDR3aa: CAWSWSRGREKLFF
CDR3nt: TGTGCCTGGAGTTGGTCCAGGGGGCGTGAAAAACTGTTTTTT

j_gene: TRBJ1-1
v_gene: TRBV6-5
d_gene: -
abundance: few
CDR3aa: CASSVWTGETEAFF
CDR3nt: TGTGCCAGCAGTGTTTGGACGGGGGAGACTGAAGCTTTCTTT

j_gene: TRBJ1-2
v_gene: TRBV28
d_gene: -
abundance: -
CDR3aa: CAVFGGGYTF
CDR3nt: TGTGCCGTGTTCGGGGGTGGCTACACCTTC

j_gene: TRBJ1-1
v_gene: TRBV5-1
d_gene: TRBD1
abundance: -
CDR3aa: CASSLGGTGGAEAFF
CDR3nt: TGCGCCAGCAGCTTGGGGGGGACAGGGGGTGCTGAAGCTTTCTTT

j_gene: TRBJ1-5
v_gene: TRBV27
d_gene: -
abundance: -
CDR3aa: CASSLSGGQPQHF
CDR3nt: TGTGCCAGCAGTTTATCAGGGGGTCAGCCCCAGCATTTT

j_gene: TRBJ1-2
v_gene: TRBV5-1
d_gene: TRBD1
abundance: -
CDR3aa: CASSLGDRENYGYTF
CDR3nt: TGCGCCAGCAGCTTGGGGGACAGAGAAAACTATGGCTACACCTTC

j_gene: TRBJ1-5
v_gene: TRBV7-9
d_gene: TRBD1
abundance: -
CDR3aa: CASSSSLRQGINQPQHF
CDR3nt: TGTGCCAGCAGCTCGTCTCTGAGACAGGGGATAAATCAGCCCCAGCATTTT

j_gene: TRBJ2-6
v_gene: TRBV4-3
d_gene: -
abundance: -
CDR3aa: CASSQVGVSGANVLTF
CDR3nt: TGCGCCAGCAGCCAAGTCGGAGTATCTGGGGCCAACGTCCTGACTTTC

j_gene: TRBJ2-7
v_gene: TRBV7-2
d_gene: TRBD2
abundance: -
CDR3aa: CASSLSRTSVYEQYF
CDR3nt: TGTGCCAGCAGCTTATCCCGGACTAGCGTCTACGAGCAGTACTTC

j_gene: TRBJ1-3
v_gene: TRBV4-3
d_gene: -
abundance: once
CDR3aa: CASSQEGRNTIYF
CDR3nt: TGCGCCAGCAGCCAAGAGGGCAGAAACACCATATATTTT

j_gene: TRBJ2-7
v_gene: TRBV14
d_gene: -
abundance: -
CDR3aa: CASTGRRGYEQYF
CDR3nt: TGTGCCAGCACTGGACGCCGGGGGTACGAGCAGTACTTC

j_gene: TRBJ2-5
v_gene: TRBV5-6
d_gene: -
abundance: few
CDR3aa: CASSLKGRGQETQYF
CDR3nt: TGTGCCAGCAGCTTGAAGGGTAGGGGGCAAGAGACCCAGTACTTC

j_gene: TRBJ2-3
v_gene: TRBV7-3
d_gene: TRBD2
abundance: -
CDR3aa: CASSWGTSGADTQYF
CDR3nt: TGTGCCAGCAGCTGGGGGACTAGCGGCGCAGATACGCAGTATTTT

j_gene: TRBJ1-1
v_gene: TRBV27
d_gene: -
abundance: -
CDR3aa: CATLRTPPSTEAFF
CDR3nt: TGTGCCACCCTAAGGACACCCCCCTCCACTGAAGCTTTCTTT

j_gene: TRBJ2-3
v_gene: TRBV10-3
d_gene: -
abundance: once
CDR3aa: CAIRGPTTDTQYF
CDR3nt: TGTGCCATCAGGGGCCCTACCACAGATACGCAGTATTTT

j_gene: TRBJ1-3
v_gene: TRBV27
d_gene: TRBD1
abundance: -
CDR3aa: CASSLSGPLPGTVIKAGNTIYF
CDR3nt: TGTGCCAGCAGTTTATCGGGTCCATTGCCCGGGACAGTTATTAAGGCTGGAAACACCATATATTTT

j_gene: TRBJ2-6
v_gene: TRBV7-2
d_gene: -
abundance: -
CDR3aa: CASSLVFSSSGANVLTF
CDR3nt: TGTGCCAGCAGCTTAGTATTTAGCAGCTCTGGGGCCAACGTCCTGACTTTC

j_gene: TRBJ1-2
v_gene: TRBV21-1
d_gene: -
abundance: once
CDR3aa: CASSKWGPLAQGGDNYGYTF
CDR3nt: TGTGCCAGCAGCAAATGGGGTCCTCTGGCGCAGGGTGGGGATAACTATGGCTACACCTTC

j_gene: TRBJ2-7
v_gene: TRBV7-2
d_gene: -
abundance: -
CDR3aa: CASSLRGGSYEQYF
CDR3nt: TGTGCCAGCAGCTTGAGAGGGGGTTCCTACGAGCAGTACTTC

j_gene: TRBJ2-5
v_gene: TRBV28
d_gene: -
abundance: few
CDR3aa: CASSSPPRDKLHF
CDR3nt: TGTGCCAGCAGTTCCCCCCCCCGGGACAAGCTGCACTTC

j_gene: TRBJ2-6
v_gene: TRBV28
d_gene: TRBD1
abundance: -
CDR3aa: CASSLGQVSGANVLTF
CDR3nt: TGTGCCAGCAGTCTGGGACAGGTCTCTGGGGCCAACGTCCTGACTTTC

j_gene: TRBJ2-3
v_gene: TRBV7-2
d_gene: TRBD2
abundance: few
CDR3aa: CASSLARWAGDSTDTQYF
CDR3nt: TGTGCCAGCAGCTTAGCGCGTTGGGCGGGAGATAGCACAGATACGCAGTATTTT

j_gene: TRBJ2-7
v_gene: TRBV2
d_gene: -
abundance: -
CDR3aa: CASSVREQYF
CDR3nt: TGTGCCAGCAGTGTCAGAGAGCAGTACTTC

j_gene: TRBJ2-5
v_gene: TRBV7-2
d_gene: -
abundance: -
CDR3aa: CASSLAQVGAETQYF
CDR3nt: TGTGCCAGCAGCTTAGCCCAGGTGGGGGCAGAGACCCAGTACTTC

j_gene: TRBJ1-2
v_gene: TRBV4-3
d_gene: TRBD1
abundance: -
CDR3aa: CASSQDGTGGSDGYTF
CDR3nt: TGCGCCAGCAGCCAAGATGGGACAGGGGGTAGTGATGGCTACACCTTC

j_gene: TRBJ1-5
v_gene: TRBV19
d_gene: -
abundance: -
CDR3aa: CASSVWGRGSNQPQHF
CDR3nt: TGTGCCAGTTCAGTGTGGGGTAGGGGTAGCAATCAGCCCCAGCATTTT

j_gene: TRBJ2-7
v_gene: TRBV4-3
d_gene: TRBD2
abundance: once
CDR3aa: CASSQIPRGEQYF
CDR3nt: TGCGCCAGCAGCCAAATCCCGCGGGGGGAGCAGTACTTC

j_gene: TRBJ2-5
v_gene: TRBV7-9
d_gene: -
abundance: -
CDR3aa: CASRRLLLQETQYF
CDR3nt: TGTGCCAGCAGGAGGCTCCTCCTTCAGGAGACCCAGTACTTC

j_gene: TRBJ1-1
v_gene: TRBV30
d_gene: -
abundance: once
CDR3aa: CAWSARGEAFF
CDR3nt: TGTGCCTGGAGTGCCAGGGGTGAAGCTTTCTTT

j_gene: TRBJ1-1
v_gene: TRBV9
d_gene: -
abundance: -
CDR3aa: CASSAHLIQKGEAFF
CDR3nt: TGTGCCAGCAGCGCCCACCTAATACAGAAAGGTGAAGCTTTCTTT

j_gene: TRBJ2-7
v_gene: TRBV28
d_gene: -
abundance: -
CDR3aa: CASSLANTRTGRAYF
CDR3nt: TGTGCCAGCAGTCTAGCCAATACGAGGACAGGGAGGGCCTACTTC

j_gene: TRBJ1-5
v_gene: TRBV7-2
d_gene: -
abundance: -
CDR3aa: CASSLDPGEGQPQHF
CDR3nt: TGTGCCAGCAGCTTAGATCCGGGGGAGGGCCAGCCCCAGCATTTT

j_gene: TRBJ1-5
v_gene: TRBV5-6
d_gene: TRBD1
abundance: -
CDR3aa: CASSSLQGERQPQHF
CDR3nt: TGTGCCAGCAGCTCCCTACAGGGGGAGCGGCAGCCCCAGCATTTT

j_gene: TRBJ2-7
v_gene: TRBV11-2
d_gene: -
abundance: once
CDR3aa: CASSLTVAQVYEQYF
CDR3nt: TGTGCCAGCAGCTTAACGGTCGCCCAGGTCTACGAGCAGTACTTC

j_gene: TRBJ2-5
v_gene: TRBV9
d_gene: -
abundance: -
CDR3aa: CASSVVRGWETQYF
CDR3nt: TGTGCCAGCAGCGTAGTCAGGGGTTGGGAGACCCAGTACTTC

j_gene: TRBJ1-1
v_gene: TRBV2
d_gene: -
abundance: -
CDR3aa: CASSEQYVTSNTEAFF
CDR3nt: TGTGCCAGCAGTGAGCAGTACGTAACCTCCAACACTGAAGCTTTCTTT

j_gene: TRBJ1-3
v_gene: TRBV29-1
d_gene: -
abundance: -
CDR3aa: CSVEDRPASGNTIYF
CDR3nt: TGCAGCGTTGAAGACAGGCCAGCAAGCGGAAACACCATATATTTT

j_gene: TRBJ1-5
v_gene: TRBV5-1
d_gene: -
abundance: few
CDR3aa: CASSAGGSNQPQHF
CDR3nt: TGCGCCAGCAGCGCGGGGGGTAGCAATCAGCCCCAGCATTTT

j_gene: TRBJ2-3
v_gene: TRBV7-6
d_gene: -
abundance: -
CDR3aa: CASSLRGATDTDTQYF
CDR3nt: TGTGCCAGCAGCTTACGCGGGGCGACTGACACAGATACGCAGTATTTT

j_gene: TRBJ1-4
v_gene: TRBV28
d_gene: TRBD1
abundance: few
CDR3aa: CASSFFPGGITNEKLFF
CDR3nt: TGTGCCAGCAGTTTTTTTCCAGGGGGGATTACTAATGAAAAACTGTTTTTT

j_gene: TRBJ2-3
v_gene: TRBV6-5
d_gene: -
abundance: -
CDR3aa: CASSYERTDTQYF
CDR3nt: TGTGCCAGCAGTTACGAGCGGACAGATACGCAGTATTTT

j_gene: TRBJ2-7
v_gene: TRBV5-6
d_gene: TRBD2
abundance: -
CDR3aa: CASSLNGGTSGGNYEQYF
CDR3nt: TGTGCCAGCAGCTTGAACGGTGGGACTAGCGGGGGAAACTACGAGCAGTACTTC